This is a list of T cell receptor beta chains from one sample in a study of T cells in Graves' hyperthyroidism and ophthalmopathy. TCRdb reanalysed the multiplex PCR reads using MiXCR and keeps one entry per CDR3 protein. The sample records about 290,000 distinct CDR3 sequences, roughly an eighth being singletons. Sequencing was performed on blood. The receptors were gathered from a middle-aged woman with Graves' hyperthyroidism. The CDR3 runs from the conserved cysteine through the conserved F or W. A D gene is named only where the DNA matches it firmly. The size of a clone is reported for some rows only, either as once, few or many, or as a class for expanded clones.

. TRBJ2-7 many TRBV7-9 CASSLETQAYEQYF TGTGCCAGCAGCTTAGAGACGCAAGCCTACGAGCAGTACTTC
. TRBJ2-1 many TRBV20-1 CSADTTTYNEQFF TGCAGTGCTGACACTACTACCTACAATGAGCAGTTCTTC
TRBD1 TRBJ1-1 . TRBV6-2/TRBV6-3 CASSLTRTGGNTEAFF TGTGCCAGCAGCCTCACCCGGACAGGGGGAAACACTGAAGCTTTCTTT
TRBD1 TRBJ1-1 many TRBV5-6 CASSVRDRFTEAFF TGTGCCAGCAGCGTGCGGGACAGATTCACTGAAGCTTTCTTT
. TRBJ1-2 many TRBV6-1 CASSRTAAANYGYTF TGTGCCAGCAGTCGAACGGCAGCAGCTAACTATGGCTACACCTTC
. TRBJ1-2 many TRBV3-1 CASSQNLKYGYTF TGTGCCAGCAGCCAGAATCTCAAGTATGGCTACACCTTC
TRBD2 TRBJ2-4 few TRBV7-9 CASSSTSAIAKNIQYF TGTGCCAGCAGCTCTACTAGCGCAATAGCCAAAAACATTCAGTACTTC
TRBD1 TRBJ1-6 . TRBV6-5 CASSSQGQEVSPLHF TGTGCCAGCAGTTCCCAGGGACAGGAGGTTTCACCCCTCCACTTT
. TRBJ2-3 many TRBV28 CASTAGTDTQYF TGTGCCAGCACCGCAGGCACAGATACGCAGTATTTT
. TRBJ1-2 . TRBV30 CAWSHGADFNYGYTF TGTGCCTGGAGTCATGGGGCAGATTTCAACTATGGCTACACCTTC
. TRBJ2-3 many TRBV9 CASSVAPAGSTDTQYF TGTGCCAGCAGCGTAGCCCCAGCGGGTAGCACAGATACGCAGTATTTT
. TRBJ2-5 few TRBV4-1 CASSQAWMETQYF TGCGCCAGCAGCCAAGCTTGGATGGAGACCCAGTACTTC
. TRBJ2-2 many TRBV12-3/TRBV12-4 CASRLDRNTGELFF TGTGCCAGCAGACTTGACCGGAACACCGGGGAGCTGTTTTTT
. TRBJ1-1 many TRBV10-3 CAIRLDSLGTEAFF TGTGCCATCAGGCTGGACTCCTTGGGCACTGAAGCTTTCTTT
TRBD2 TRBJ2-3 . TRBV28 CASSQAGQEDTQYF TGTGCCAGCAGTCAAGCGGGGCAGGAAGATACGCAGTATTTT
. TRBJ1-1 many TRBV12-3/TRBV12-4 CAIESGGSEAFF TGTGCCATCGAAAGCGGTGGTTCTGAAGCTTTCTTT
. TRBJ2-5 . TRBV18 CASSLQGALQETQYF TGTGCCAGCTCACTCCAGGGTGCCCTCCAAGAGACCCAGTACTTC
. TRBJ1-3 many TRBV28 CASSLGVVDTIYF TGTGCCAGCAGTTTAGGGGTAGTCGACACCATATATTTT
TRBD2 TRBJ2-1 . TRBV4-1 CASSQDTGTSRSNEQFF TGCGCCAGCAGCCAGGATACCGGGACTAGTCGGAGCAATGAGCAGTTCTTC
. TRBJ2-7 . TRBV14 CASSQDYNEQYF TGTGCCAGCAGCCAAGACTACAATGAGCAGTACTTC
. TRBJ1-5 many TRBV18 CASSPLQDQPQHF TGTGCCAGCTCACCCTTGCAAGATCAGCCCCAGCATTTT
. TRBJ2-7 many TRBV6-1 CASSRLHSYEQYF TGTGCCAGCAGTCGTCTTCACAGCTACGAGCAGTACTTC
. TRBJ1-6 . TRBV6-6 CASSYLAISSPLHF TGTGCCAGCAGTTACTTGGCAATATCTTCACCCCTCCACTTT
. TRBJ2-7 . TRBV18 CASSPIDGNSYEQYF TGTGCCAGCTCACCAATAGACGGGAACTCCTACGAGCAGTACTTC
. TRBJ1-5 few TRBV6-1 CASSMTDFNQPQHF TGTGCCAGCAGTATGACGGATTTCAATCAGCCCCAGCATTTT
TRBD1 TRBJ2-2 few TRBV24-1 CATSDPGTGNGELFF TGTGCCACCAGTGACCCCGGGACAGGGAACGGGGAGCTGTTTTTT
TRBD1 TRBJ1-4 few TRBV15 CATSPRTGGFEKLFF TGTGCCACCAGCCCACGGACAGGGGGCTTTGAAAAACTGTTTTTT
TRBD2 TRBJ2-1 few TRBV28 CASRTGTSGKNEQFF TGTGCCAGCAGAACCGGGACTAGCGGGAAAAATGAGCAGTTCTTC
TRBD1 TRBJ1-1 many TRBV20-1 CSARTGTSRDTEAFF TGCAGTGCTAGGACAGGGACATCTAGGGACACTGAAGCTTTCTTT
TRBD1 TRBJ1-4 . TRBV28 CASSLTDRNEKLFF TGTGCCAGCAGTTTAACGGACAGGAATGAAAAACTGTTTTTT
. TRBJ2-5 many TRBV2 CASSGAGLQETQYF TGTGCCAGCAGTGGCGCCGGACTACAAGAGACCCAGTACTTC
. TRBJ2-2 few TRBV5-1 CASSLAARGNTGELFF TGCGCCAGCAGCTTGGCCGCCAGGGGAAACACCGGGGAGCTGTTTTTT
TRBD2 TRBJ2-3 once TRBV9 CASSVGASGVTDTQYF TGTGCCAGCAGCGTAGGGGCTAGCGGGGTCACAGATACGCAGTATTTT
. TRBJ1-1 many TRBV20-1 CSARGKGTTFF TGCAGTGCTAGAGGGAAGGGGACGACTTTCTTT
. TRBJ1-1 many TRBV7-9 CASSPGGLMNTEAFF TGTGCCAGCAGCCCGGGTGGGTTAATGAACACTGAAGCTTTCTTT
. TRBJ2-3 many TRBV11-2 CASSLGASRAVDTQYF TGTGCCAGCAGCTTAGGGGCTAGCCGTGCCGTGGATACGCAGTATTTT
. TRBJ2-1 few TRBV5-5 CASSTGRLMSSYNEQFF TGTGCCAGCAGCACCGGACGCCTTATGAGCTCCTACAATGAGCAGTTCTTC
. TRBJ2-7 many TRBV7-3 CASSLGPDASYEQYF TGTGCCAGCAGCTTAGGCCCGGACGCTTCCTACGAGCAGTACTTC
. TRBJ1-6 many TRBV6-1 CASSDTVISYNSPLHF TGTGCCAGCAGTGATACAGTGATCTCCTATAATTCACCCCTCCACTTT
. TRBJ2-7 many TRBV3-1 CASSHSSYEQYF TGTGCCAGCAGCCATAGCTCCTACGAGCAGTACTTC
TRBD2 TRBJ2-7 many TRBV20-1 CSANSGTSAHQEQYF TGCAGTGCTAATTCCGGGACTAGCGCCCACCAGGAGCAGTACTTC